This TCR beta chain was identified in a study of identical twins. Broader study findings: Carriage of fewer insertions was seen in abundant cord blood beta clonotypes, whereas memory repertoires showed none.

TCRdb itself ran the 5' RACE reads through MiXCR, one entry per CDR3 protein. The sample lists roughly 540,000 distinct CDR3 sequences; under 25% were seen once. Comments on this clonotype: The antigen is undetermined.

Germline CDR1 and CDR2: LGHDT and YNNKEL (reference sequence). After removal of 1 base from V and 8 bases from J, the junction contained 7 bases not matched to a gene. This CDR3 spans 15 amino acids. The same data also went into a second study, on T cells expressing NK-cell markers.

The chain couples TRBV3-1 to TRBJ2-1; the match to TRBD2 covers 8 bases. This TCR was recovered from a woman younger than 35 in good health. Sequencing was done on a sample of CD4+ T cells sorted from blood. The DNA of the CDR3 is TGTGCCAGCAGCCAAGTCGCGAGCGGGGGCTATGAGCAGTTCTTC. This codes for CASSQVASGGYEQFF.